The entry that follows covers one TCR beta chain sequence. The antigen is undetermined. This record comes from a study of cytomegalovirus exposure and HLA in healthy donors. Study results and limitations: It was reportedly the case that the classifier diagnosed cytomegalovirus status with high specificity and sensitivity. Through in vitro validation, three CMV-associated chains were shown to be specific for CMV antigens.

The repertoire was sequenced with immunoSEQ multiplex PCR; TCRdb's copy has only in-frame clones and lacks some. The repertoire holds about 43,000 clones, with about 94% as singletons. The study drew the donors from its 120-subject validation cohort, separate from the approximately 670-subject first cohort. The CDR3 totals 14 residues. The germline V and J ends were trimmed by 3 bases and 5 bases, with 11 bases remaining between them. The germline CDR1 and CDR2 sequences are MRHNA and SNTAGT. Sequenced sample: PBMCs. This receptor was identified in a man in his late teens or twenties in good health and CMV-seronegative. V is TRBV6-4 and J is TRBJ2-1; TRBD2 is a possible D gene (6 bases). The CDR3 protein is CASSELARNNEQFF. DNA for the CDR3: TGTGCCAGCAGTGAACTAGCCCGAAACAATGAGCAGTTCTTC.